What follows is one T cell receptor (beta chain) and its context. With V trimmed by 5 bases and J by 0 bases, 3 bases remained unmatched. In germline, CDR1 is SGHDT, CDR2 YYEEEE. The CDR3 length is 15 residues. These data are taken from a study of shared clonotypes between healthy human individuals. The assay was immunoSEQ multiplex PCR, and TCRdb's table has in-frame clones only and misses some. The data show under 2.5 million clones, about nine tenths seen once. This receptor was taken from a man in his late teens or twenties in good health. Some clones in this sample may be carry-over from other donors' samples. The sequenced material came from naive CD4+ T cells from PBMCs. Subset reported: CD45RA+ positively selected. The chain employs TRBV5-6 and TRBJ2-1; 9 nucleotides line up with TRBD2. Here the CDR3 reads CASRKAGGSYNEQFF. In nucleotides, the CDR3 is TGTGCCAGCAGAAAAGCGGGAGGCTCCTACAATGAGCAGTTCTTC.